The next 20 T cell receptor beta chains were all read from a single sample in a study of blood T cell repertoires in COVID-19 (dated by TCRdb to 2018 to 2020). The library was built by means of the immunoSEQ multiplex PCR assay. TCRdb carries this immuneACCESS record with in-frame sequences only. Its versions omit some clonotypes, under half of them owing to an unresolved V gene in the studies checked, with the rest unexplained. Across this sample there are roughly 61,000 clones, with approximately 90% seen only once. About 17% of the sample is in the top ten clones. The material sequenced was peripheral blood. These receptors came from an older man with acute or convalescent COVID-19.

The chain has TRBV3-1 (or the pseudogene TRBV3-2) and TRBJ2-5, with 13 bases fitting TRBD2. This CDR3 comprises 18 residues. V lost 3 bases and J lost 3; bases outside the gene matches: 10. Germline-derived CDR1 and CDR2 are LGHDT and YNNKEL (reference sequence). The CDR3 sequence: CASSHFLPGTSGKETQYF. The CDR3 bases are TGTGCCAGCAGCCACTTCCTCCCCGGGACTAGCGGGAAAGAGACCCAGTACTTC.

V and J are TRBV11-2 and TRBJ2-1; 9 nucleotides line up with TRBD2. Losses at the gene ends were 4 bases for V and 3 bases for J; bases not matched to a gene: 16. Germline V gives CDR1 SGHAT, CDR2 FQNNGV. The CDR3 runs 19 residues. The CDR3: CASSSQQSSAGGFYNEQFF. CDR3 nucleotide sequence: TGTGCCAGCAGCTCCCAGCAAAGTTCGGCGGGGGGGTTCTACAATGAGCAGTTCTTC. Variable domain in full (rest from reference TRBV11-2 and TRBJ2-1): EAGVAQSPRYKIIEKRQSVAFWCNPISGHATLYWYQQILGQGPKLLIQFQNNGVVDDSQLPKDRFSAERLKGVDSTLKIQPAKLEDSAVYLCASSSQQSSAGGFYNEQFFGPGTRLTVL.

This chain links TRBV20-1 with TRBJ2-3; D may be TRBD1 (5 bases). The CDR3 is 14 amino acids. The germline CDR1 and CDR2 sequences are DFQATT and SNEGSKA (reference sequence). V was clipped by 3 bases and J by 3 bases, with 13 bases between them. CDR3 amino acids: CSASKGLRTDTQYF. CDR3 nucleotides: TGCAGTGCTAGTAAGGGGCTCAGGACAGATACGCAGTATTTT.

V usage is TRBV30 and J usage is TRBJ1-5; tentative D call: TRBD1 (6 bases). This CDR3 is 15 amino acids long. Germline CDR1 is GTSNPN and CDR2 is SVGIG (reference sequence). The V end lost 0 bases, the J end lost 2 bases, and 11 bases lay between the germline ends. The CDR3 DNA reads as TGTGCCTGGAGTGTGCCACAGGGTGGCAATCAGCCCCAGCATTTT. Protein: CAWSVPQGGNQPQHF.

This chain links TRBV6-1 with TRBJ1-5; D is unresolved. CDR1 MNHNS and CDR2 SASEGT come from the germline V gene. The CDR3 consists of 16 residues. V lost 0 bases to trimming and J lost 0 bases, with 9 bases between them. CDR3 coding DNA: TGTGCCAGCAGTGAAGCGCGGGCCTTTAGCAATCAGCCCCAGCATTTT. It encodes CASSEARAFSNQPQHF.

This chain uses TRBV5-4 with TRBJ1-4; 8 bases align to TRBD1. Germline CDR1 is SGHNT and CDR2 is YYREEE (reference sequence). This CDR3 comprises 16 residues. V dropped 3 bases and J dropped 3; count of bases not matched to a gene: 7. The CDR3 reads CASSSYRQGSNEKLFF. CDR3 sequence (DNA): TGTGCCAGCAGCTCCTACCGACAGGGGTCTAATGAAAAACTGTTTTTT.

The chain uses TRBV18 and TRBJ1-2, with TRBD1 identical over 7 bases. This CDR3 comprises 14 residues. The V gene end was trimmed by 6 bases and the J gene end by 2 bases; junction bases not matched to a gene: 6. CDR1 is KGHSH and CDR2 is LQKENI in the germline V gene. The CDR3 DNA sequence: TGTGCCAGCTCTCGTGGGACAGCCAACTATGGCTACACCTTC. It is translated as CASSRGTANYGYTF.

This rearrangement joins TRBV3-1 (or the pseudogene TRBV3-2) to TRBJ2-1; D might be TRBD2 (6 bases). The V end was cut by 2 bases, the J end by 4 bases, with 12 bases between. This CDR3 is built from 15 residues. Germline assignment: CDR1 LGHDT and CDR2 YNNKEL (reference sequence). CDR3 in amino acids: CASSQWRGIYNEQFF. The CDR3 DNA reads TGTGCCAGCAGCCAATGGCGGGGCATTTACAATGAGCAGTTCTTC.

The chain combines TRBV6-5 with TRBJ1-3; 8 positions agree with TRBD1. The CDR3 covers 16 residues. With V trimmed by 2 bases and J by 3 bases, 6 bases remained unmatched. Germline assignment: CDR1 MNHEY and CDR2 SVGAGI. The CDR3 sequence: CASSYGQGAIGNTIYF. For the CDR3, the DNA is TGTGCCAGCAGTTACGGGCAGGGGGCAATTGGAAACACCATATATTTT.

The rearrangement links TRBV2 to TRBJ1-3; perhaps TRBD1 as D (6 bases). This CDR3 has 15 residues. V lost 2 bases, J lost 6 bases, and 14 bases lay in between. Germline V gives CDR1 SNHLY, CDR2 FYNNEI. The chain's CDR3 is CASSESGTSANTIYF. For the CDR3, the DNA is TGTGCCAGCAGTGAATCAGGGACAAGTGCAAACACCATATATTTT.

The chain joins TRBV20-1 to TRBJ2-5; TRBD2 is a possible D gene (6 bases). V was clipped by 2 bases and J by 5 bases, with 6 bases between them. Germline CDR1 and CDR2: DFQATT and SNEGSKA (reference sequence). CDR3 length: 11 amino acids. CDR3 DNA sequence: TGCAGTGCTAGACTAGCGGAGACCCAGTACTTC. Its translation is CSARLAETQYF.

This chain's CDR3 is CASSLAGGGMKELFF. The CDR3 DNA follows: TGTGCCAGCAGCTTAGCAGGTGGGGGCATGAAGGAACTGTTTTTT. The V and J genes are TRBV7-6 and TRBJ1-4, with D maybe TRBD1 (6 bases). Trimming removed 0 bases at V and 12 bases at J, with 17 bases between. Per germline, CDR1 SGHVS and CDR2 FNYEAQ. CDR3 size: 15 residues.

The V gene is TRBV19, the J gene TRBJ2-2, with TRBD2 matching 8 bases. Unmatched junction bases numbered 12, after V lost 7 bases and J lost 5 bases. The CDR3 spans 16 residues. CDR1 is LNHDA, CDR2 SQIVND, per germline (reference sequence). The CDR3 region has the DNA TGTGCCAGTAATTTCGGGGGGGCCAGGTCGACCGGGGAGCTGTTTTTT. It yields the protein CASNFGGARSTGELFF.

The chain employs TRBV7-2 and TRBJ2-7; 10 bases align to TRBD2. Germline V gene lookup returns CDR1 SGHTA and CDR2 FQGNSA. After removal of 6 bases from V and 5 bases from J, the junction contained 10 bases not matched to a gene. This CDR3 contains 15 residues. The CDR3 spells CASRPELAGNHEQYF. The DNA for the CDR3 is TGTGCCAGCAGACCCGAACTAGCGGGGAATCACGAGCAGTACTTC.

The rearrangement uses TRBV18 and TRBJ1-1; tentatively, D is TRBD1 (6 bases). V was trimmed by 3 bases and J by 5 bases, leaving 13 bases between them. CDR3 length: 14 residues. The V gene's germline CDR1 is KGHSH and CDR2 LQKENI. The CDR3 is CASSPQGRGTEAFF. Written as DNA, the CDR3 is TGTGCCAGCTCACCCCAGGGGCGGGGGACTGAAGCTTTCTTT.

This chain connects TRBV11-2 to TRBJ2-7, with D possibly TRBD2 on 5 matching bases. The CDR3 totals 14 residues. Trimming stripped 1 base from V and 7 bases from J, with 14 bases between. Germline V gene lookup returns CDR1 SGHAT and CDR2 FQNNGV. The chain's CDR3 is CASSLGLNYGEQYF. DNA for the CDR3: TGTGCCAGCAGCTTAGGACTAAACTACGGGGAGCAGTACTTC.

The J gene is TRBJ2-3, the V gene TRBV27, with 10 positions matching TRBD2. CDR1 and CDR2 from the germline V gene are MNHEY and SMNVEV (reference sequence). J was trimmed by 2 bases and V by 0 bases; bases with no gene match: 5. The CDR3 extends over 17 amino acids. CDR3 DNA: TGTGCCAGCAGTTTATCGGCTAGCGGGGGAAACACAGATACGCAGTATTTT. Encoded protein: CASSLSASGGNTDTQYF.

The chain links TRBV29-1 to TRBJ1-2; D call uncertain. Germline CDR1 reads SQVTM; CDR2 reads ANQGSEA. CDR3 length: 9 residues. The V gene lost 7 bases and the J gene lost 8 bases, with 8 bases spanning the gap. This CDR3 reads CSGGEGYTF. The CDR3 DNA sequence: TGCAGCGGCGGGGAGGGCTACACCTTC.

This clone was seen a single time. V is TRBV24-1 and J is TRBJ2-7, with TRBD1 as a possible D gene (6 bases). Germline CDR1 is KGHDR and CDR2 is SFDVKD. V dropped 3 bases and J dropped 2 bases, with 13 bases sitting between them. There are 15 residues in the CDR3. The CDR3 here is CATSDAGAGAYEQYF. CDR3 nucleotide sequence: TGTGCCACCAGTGATGCCGGGGCAGGGGCCTACGAGCAGTACTTC.

The chain has TRBV18 and TRBJ1-4, with D unclear. V was trimmed by 3 bases and J by 4 bases, leaving 9 bases between them. The CDR3 is 14 residues long. CDR1 is KGHSH and CDR2 is LQKENI in the germline V gene. This chain's CDR3 is CASSPIGFNEKLFF. The CDR3 nucleotides read TGTGCCAGCTCACCGATCGGGTTTAATGAAAAACTGTTTTTT. Full variable domain (remainder filled in from reference TRBV18 and TRBJ1-4): NAGVMQNPRHLVRRRGQEARLRCSPMKGHSHVYWYRQLPEEGLKFMVYLQKENIIDESGMPKERFSAEFPKEGPSILRIQQVVRGDSAAYFCASSPIGFNEKLFFGSGTQLSVL.